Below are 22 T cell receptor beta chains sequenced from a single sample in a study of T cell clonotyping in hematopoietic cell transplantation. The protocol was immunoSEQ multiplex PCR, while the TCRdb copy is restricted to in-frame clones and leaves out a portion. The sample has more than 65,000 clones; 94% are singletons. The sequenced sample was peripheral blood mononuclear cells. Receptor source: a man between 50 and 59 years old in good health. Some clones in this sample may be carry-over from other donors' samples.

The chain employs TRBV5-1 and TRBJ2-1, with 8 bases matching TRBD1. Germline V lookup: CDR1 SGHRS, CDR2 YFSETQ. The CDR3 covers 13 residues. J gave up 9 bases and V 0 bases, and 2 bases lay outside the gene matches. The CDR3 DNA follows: TGCGCCAGCAGCTTGGACAGGGGGAGTGAGCAGTTCTTC. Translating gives CASSLDRGSEQFF.

The chain's CDR3 is CASSYGGIGTDTQYF. In nucleotides, the CDR3 is TGTGCCAGCAGTTACGGGGGAATTGGCACAGATACGCAGTATTTT. V and J are TRBV6-6 and TRBJ2-3, with D perhaps being TRBD1 or TRBD2 (5 bases each). V lost 2 bases and J lost 1, with 10 bases in between. CDR1 and CDR2 from the germline V gene are MNHNY and SVGAGI (reference sequence). CDR3 length equals 15 residues.

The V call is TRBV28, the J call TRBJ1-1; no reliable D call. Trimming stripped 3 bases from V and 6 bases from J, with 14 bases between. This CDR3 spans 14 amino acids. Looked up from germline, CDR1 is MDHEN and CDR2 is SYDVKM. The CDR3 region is CASSFLGLEAEAFF. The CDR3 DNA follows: TGTGCCAGCAGTTTTCTAGGGCTAGAGGCTGAAGCTTTCTTT.

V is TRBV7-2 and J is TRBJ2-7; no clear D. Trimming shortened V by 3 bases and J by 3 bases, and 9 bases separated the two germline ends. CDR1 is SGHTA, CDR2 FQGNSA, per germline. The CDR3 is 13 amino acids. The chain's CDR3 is CASSFYYDYEQYF. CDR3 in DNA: TGTGCCAGCAGCTTCTATTATGACTACGAGCAGTACTTC. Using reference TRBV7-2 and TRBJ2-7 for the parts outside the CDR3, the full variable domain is GAGVSQSPSNKVTEKGKDVELRCDPISGHTALYWYRQSLGQGLEFLIYFQGNSAPDKSGLPSDRFSAERTGGSVSTLTIQRTQQEDSAVYLCASSFYYDYEQYFGPGTRLTVT.

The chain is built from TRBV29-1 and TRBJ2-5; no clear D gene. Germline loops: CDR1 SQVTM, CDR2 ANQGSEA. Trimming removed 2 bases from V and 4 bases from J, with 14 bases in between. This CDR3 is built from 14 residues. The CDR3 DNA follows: TGCAGCGTTGAATCGAAGTTCGGCAGAGAGACCCAGTACTTC. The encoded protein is CSVESKFGRETQYF.

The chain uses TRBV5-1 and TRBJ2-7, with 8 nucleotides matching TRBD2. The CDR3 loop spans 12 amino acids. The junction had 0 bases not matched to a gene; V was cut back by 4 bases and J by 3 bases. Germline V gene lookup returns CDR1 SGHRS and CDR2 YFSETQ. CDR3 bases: TGCGCCAGCAGCCGGGGGGGCTACGAGCAGTACTTC. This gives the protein CASSRGGYEQYF. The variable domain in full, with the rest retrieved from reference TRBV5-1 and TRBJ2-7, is KAGVTQTPRYLIKTRGQQVTLSCSPISGHRSVSWYQQTPGQGLQFLFEYFSETQRNKGNFPGRFSGRQFSNSRSEMNVSTLELGDSALYLCASSRGGYEQYFGPGTRLTVT.

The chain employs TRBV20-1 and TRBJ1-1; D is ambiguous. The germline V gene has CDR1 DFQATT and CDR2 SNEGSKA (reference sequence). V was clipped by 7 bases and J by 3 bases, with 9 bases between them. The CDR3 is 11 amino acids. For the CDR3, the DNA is TGCAGTGGGACGTGGCACACTGAAGCTTTCTTT. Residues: CSGTWHTEAFF.

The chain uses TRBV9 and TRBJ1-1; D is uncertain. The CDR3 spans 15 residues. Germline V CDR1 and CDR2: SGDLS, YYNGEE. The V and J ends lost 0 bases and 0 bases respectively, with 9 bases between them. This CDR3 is CASSVDPGLNTEAFF. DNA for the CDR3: TGTGCCAGCAGCGTAGACCCAGGTTTGAACACTGAAGCTTTCTTT. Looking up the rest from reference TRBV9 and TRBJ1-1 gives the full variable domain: DSGVTQTPKHLITATGQRVTLRCSPRSGDLSVYWYQQSLDQGLQFLIQYYNGEERAKGNILERFSAQQFPDLHSELNLSSLELGDSALYFCASSVDPGLNTEAFFGQGTRLTVV.

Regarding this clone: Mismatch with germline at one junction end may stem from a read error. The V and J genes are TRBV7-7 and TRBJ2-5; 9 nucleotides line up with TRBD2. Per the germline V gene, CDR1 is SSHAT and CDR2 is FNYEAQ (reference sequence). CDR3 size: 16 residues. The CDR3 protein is CASSLGGGGGQETQYF. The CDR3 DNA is TGTGCTAGCAGCTTAGGCGGCGGGGGGGGTCAAGAGACCCAGTACTTC.

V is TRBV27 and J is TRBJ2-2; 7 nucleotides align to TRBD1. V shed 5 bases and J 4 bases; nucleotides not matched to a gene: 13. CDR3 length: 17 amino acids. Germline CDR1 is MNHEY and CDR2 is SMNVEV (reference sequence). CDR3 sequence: CASSTIRQGLSTGELFF. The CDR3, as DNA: TGTGCCAGCAGTACTATTCGACAGGGTTTAAGCACCGGGGAGCTGTTTTTT.

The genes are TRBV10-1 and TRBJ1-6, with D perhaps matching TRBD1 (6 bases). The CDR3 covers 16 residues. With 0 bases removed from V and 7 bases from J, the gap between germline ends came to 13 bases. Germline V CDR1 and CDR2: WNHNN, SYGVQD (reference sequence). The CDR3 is CASSESDRQKNSPLHF. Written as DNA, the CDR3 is TGCGCCAGCAGTGAGTCAGACAGGCAGAAGAATTCACCCCTCCACTTT.

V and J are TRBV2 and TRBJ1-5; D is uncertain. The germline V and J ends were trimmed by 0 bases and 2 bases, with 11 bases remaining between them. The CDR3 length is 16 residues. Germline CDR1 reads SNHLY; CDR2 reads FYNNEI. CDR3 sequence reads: CASSEALGEGNQPQHF. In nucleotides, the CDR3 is TGTGCCAGCAGTGAAGCCCTGGGAGAAGGCAATCAGCCCCAGCATTTT.

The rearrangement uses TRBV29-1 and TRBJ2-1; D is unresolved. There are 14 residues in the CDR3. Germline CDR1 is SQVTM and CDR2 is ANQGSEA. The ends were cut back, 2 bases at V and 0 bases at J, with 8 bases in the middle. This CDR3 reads CSVEPSSSYNEQFF. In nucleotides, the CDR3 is TGCAGCGTTGAACCCAGCAGCTCCTACAATGAGCAGTTCTTC.

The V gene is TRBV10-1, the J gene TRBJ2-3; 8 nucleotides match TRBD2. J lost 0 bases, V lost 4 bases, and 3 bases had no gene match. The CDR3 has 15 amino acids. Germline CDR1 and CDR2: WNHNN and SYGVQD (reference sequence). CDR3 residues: CASSVLAVSTDTQYF. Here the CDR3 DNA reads TGCGCCAGCAGTGTACTAGCGGTTAGCACAGATACGCAGTATTTT.

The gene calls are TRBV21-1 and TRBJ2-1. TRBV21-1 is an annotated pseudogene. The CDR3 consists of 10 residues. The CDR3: CASSKLGQFF. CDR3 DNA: TGTGCCAGCAGCAAATTGGGGCAGTTCTTC.

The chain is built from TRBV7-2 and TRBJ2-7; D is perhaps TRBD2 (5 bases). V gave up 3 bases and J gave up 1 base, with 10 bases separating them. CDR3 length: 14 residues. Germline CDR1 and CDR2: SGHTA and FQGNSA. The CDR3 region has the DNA TGTGCCAGCAGCTTTCTAGCAGATTCCTACGAGCAGTACTTC. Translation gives CASSFLADSYEQYF.

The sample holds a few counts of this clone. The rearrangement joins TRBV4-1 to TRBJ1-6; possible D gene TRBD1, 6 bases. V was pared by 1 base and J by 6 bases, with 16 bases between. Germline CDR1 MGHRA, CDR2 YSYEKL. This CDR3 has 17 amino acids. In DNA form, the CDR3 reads TGCGCCAGCAGCCAAGGCCGATTAGGACAGCTTAATTCACCCCTCCACTTT. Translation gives CASSQGRLGQLNSPLHF.

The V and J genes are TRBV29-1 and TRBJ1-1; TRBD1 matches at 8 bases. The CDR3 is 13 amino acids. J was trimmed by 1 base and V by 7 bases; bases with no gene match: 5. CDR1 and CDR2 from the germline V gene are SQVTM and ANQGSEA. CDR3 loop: CSGQGQANTEAFF. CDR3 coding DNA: TGCAGCGGCCAGGGACAGGCGAACACTGAAGCTTTCTTT.

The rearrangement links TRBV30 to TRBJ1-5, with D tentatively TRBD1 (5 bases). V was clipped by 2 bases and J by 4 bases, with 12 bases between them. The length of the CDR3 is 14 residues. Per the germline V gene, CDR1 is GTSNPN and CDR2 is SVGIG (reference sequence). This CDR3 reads CAWSTLTGNQPQHF. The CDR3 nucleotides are TGTGCCTGGAGTACTTTAACAGGAAATCAGCCCCAGCATTTT.

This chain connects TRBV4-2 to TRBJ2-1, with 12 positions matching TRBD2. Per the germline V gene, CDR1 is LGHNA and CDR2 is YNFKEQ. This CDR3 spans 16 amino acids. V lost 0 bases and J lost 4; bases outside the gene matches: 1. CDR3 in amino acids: CASSQETSGSYNEQFF. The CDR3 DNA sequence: TGTGCCAGCAGCCAAGAGACTAGCGGGAGTTACAATGAGCAGTTCTTC.

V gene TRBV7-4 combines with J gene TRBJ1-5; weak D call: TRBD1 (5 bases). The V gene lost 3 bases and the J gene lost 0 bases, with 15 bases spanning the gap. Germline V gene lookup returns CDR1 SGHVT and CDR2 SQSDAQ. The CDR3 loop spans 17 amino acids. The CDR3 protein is CASSFEQERFSNQPQHF. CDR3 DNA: TGTGCCAGCAGCTTTGAACAGGAAAGGTTTAGCAATCAGCCCCAGCATTTT.

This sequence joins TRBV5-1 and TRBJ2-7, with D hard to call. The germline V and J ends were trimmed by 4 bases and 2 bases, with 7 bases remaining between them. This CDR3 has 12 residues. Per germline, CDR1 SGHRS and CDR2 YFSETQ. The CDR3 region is CASSLNAYEQYF. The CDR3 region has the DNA TGCGCCAGCAGCCTTAACGCCTACGAGCAGTACTTC.